This is a list of T cell receptor beta chains from one sample in a study of CD8+CD57+ T cells in acquired aplastic anemia. TCRdb independently ran MiXCR on the reads; one entry per CDR3 protein. Altogether 150,000 to 160,000 distinct CDR3 sequences are present, just over 50% being singletons, with the ten largest covering 12%. Specimen: sorted CD4+, CD8+, or CD8+CD57+ T cells (not recorded which) from PBMCs. These receptor sequences come from a human donor with aplastic anemia. Both conserved end residues are trimmed from each CDR3. Clone size is stated in some rows and not others, as once, few, many or a class when expanded.

CDR3: AISEDRRADYEQY; V: TRBV10-3; size: .; J: TRBJ2-7
CDR3: ASSVRADGEQY; V: TRBV9; size: few; J: TRBJ2-7
CDR3: ASSASLEHQETQY; V: TRBV2; size: .; J: TRBJ2-5
CDR3: ASSISPGSEQETQY; V: TRBV19; size: few; J: TRBJ2-5
CDR3: ASSLSGVSNNEQF; V: TRBV5-1; size: .; J: TRBJ2-1
CDR3: ASSESNEPGELF; V: TRBV25-1; size: .; J: TRBJ2-2
CDR3: ASSEIRGLEETQY; V: TRBV25-1; size: .; J: TRBJ2-5
CDR3: ASSDPEGEETQY; V: TRBV12-3/TRBV12-4; size: many; J: TRBJ2-5
CDR3: ASSPGPKTSLEQY; V: TRBV7-8; size: many; J: TRBJ2-7
CDR3: SAYEETGGTEAF; V: TRBV20-1; size: .; J: TRBJ1-1
CDR3: ATSERAATDTQY; V: TRBV24-1; size: .; J: TRBJ2-3
CDR3: SVDPELYNEQF; V: TRBV29-1; size: .; J: TRBJ2-1
CDR3: SASGTSGTWEY; V: TRBV20-1; size: .; J: TRBJ2-7
CDR3: ASSLARDDYGYT; V: TRBV13; size: many; J: TRBJ1-2
CDR3: ASSLMTDTSSYEQY; V: TRBV7-3; size: medium-sized; J: TRBJ2-7
CDR3: ASRTGTTDTGELF; V: TRBV28; size: .; J: TRBJ2-2
CDR3: TSSLEGGGTETQY; V: TRBV11-2; size: .; J: TRBJ2-5
CDR3: ATSKDPQGGDTLY; V: TRBV15; size: .; J: TRBJ2-3
CDR3: ATSRADGTSGSSTDTQY; V: TRBV15; size: .; J: TRBJ2-3
CDR3: ASSLLTGANTYEQY; V: TRBV7-6; size: many; J: TRBJ2-7
CDR3: ASSKVGFGELF; V: TRBV7-9; size: .; J: TRBJ2-2
CDR3: SARGVGYGYT; V: TRBV20-1; size: .; J: TRBJ1-2
CDR3: ASSLSAGVDQPQH; V: TRBV5-1; size: .; J: TRBJ1-5
CDR3: ASSQPGQGLPPLH; V: TRBV4-1; size: many; J: TRBJ1-6
CDR3: AISGGQQETQY; V: TRBV10-3; size: few; J: TRBJ2-5
CDR3: ASSITAGEQF; V: TRBV19; size: .; J: TRBJ2-1
CDR3: SVVGGYSNQPQH; V: TRBV29-1; size: .; J: TRBJ1-5
CDR3: ASSIARGLNQPQH; V: TRBV19; size: many; J: TRBJ1-5
CDR3: ASSFPGGTGNYNEQF; V: TRBV9; size: many; J: TRBJ2-1
CDR3: SARLGGGNSETQY; V: TRBV20-1; size: .; J: TRBJ2-5
CDR3: AITYRGAEKLF; V: TRBV6-4; size: many; J: TRBJ1-4
CDR3: ASSQLAGGPNEQF; V: TRBV7-9; size: many; J: TRBJ2-1
CDR3: ATSTTGGGLLYNEQF; V: TRBV15; size: .; J: TRBJ2-1
CDR3: ASSELTPGLYGYT; V: TRBV25-1; size: few; J: TRBJ1-2
CDR3: ASGRGQGETQY; V: TRBV2; size: .; J: TRBJ2-5
CDR3: ASILRGGRTDTQY; V: TRBV27; size: .; J: TRBJ2-3
CDR3: ASSSSGGELF; V: TRBV5-5; size: many; J: TRBJ2-2
CDR3: ASSTGTSGERPRETQY; V: TRBV9; size: .; J: TRBJ2-5
CDR3: ASSPLIQGNTEAF; V: TRBV12-3/TRBV12-4; size: .; J: TRBJ1-1
CDR3: ASSSGGGFYEQY; V: TRBV2; size: .; J: TRBJ2-7
CDR3: ASMGGGFYEQY; V: TRBV6-5; size: many; J: TRBJ2-7
CDR3: SAIVENEQF; V: TRBV20-1; size: once; J: TRBJ2-1
CDR3: ASSAGLGEKLF; V: TRBV19; size: .; J: TRBJ1-4
CDR3: ASSLGTGKSYGYT; V: TRBV12-3/TRBV12-4; size: many; J: TRBJ1-2
CDR3: SASDNEYQPQH; V: TRBV20-1; size: .; J: TRBJ1-5
CDR3: ASSLDGAVSGNTIY; V: TRBV5-1; size: .; J: TRBJ1-3
CDR3: ASSQGVDSPLH; V: TRBV3-1; size: few; J: TRBJ1-6
CDR3: SASTVGQEFSPLH; V: TRBV20-1; size: .; J: TRBJ1-6
CDR3: SARVRGQAYEQY; V: TRBV20-1; size: many; J: TRBJ2-7
CDR3: ASSLGPGGVTDTQY; V: TRBV7-2; size: many; J: TRBJ2-3
CDR3: ASSPSTGGDYGYT; V: TRBV4-3; size: .; J: TRBJ1-2
CDR3: SASRQGSYEQY; V: TRBV20-1; size: many; J: TRBJ2-7
CDR3: SVSVGQGKGEQF; V: TRBV29-1; size: .; J: TRBJ2-1